This T cell receptor beta chain was retrieved from a study of vaccination effects on CD4 cells after COVID-19. General study results and limits: Late in the post-vaccination period, infection-induced and vaccine-induced clones underwent marked clonal contraction.

Antigen-specific CD4+ T cells were first expanded with viral peptide pools by the ViraFEST assay and only then sequenced. Having been cultured for ten to eleven days, the cells underwent CD4+ T cell isolation. As their vaccination, participants received two doses of either BNT162b2 or mRNA-1273. The length of the CDR3 is 14 residues. Germline lookup yields CDR1 SEHNR and CDR2 FQNEAQ (reference sequence). V lost 1 base and J 0 bases, leaving 1 base between the germline ends. The protocol was immunoSEQ multiplex PCR, while the TCRdb copy is restricted to in-frame clones and leaves out a portion. Counted here are about 46,000 clones, around 74% occurring once; the ten biggest clones make up approximately 16%. On this clone itself: Its target is unknown.

The sample here was CD4+ T cells from PBMCs cultured with HCoV-OC43 spike peptides, taken after COVID-19 vaccination. Documented subset: HCoV-OC43 spike overlapping peptide pool stimulation. The clonotype originates from a human donor who received a COVID-19 vaccine. V usage is TRBV7-9 and J usage is TRBJ2-6, with D unresolved. The CDR3 protein is CASSLVSGANVLTF. In DNA form, the CDR3 reads TGTGCCAGCAGCTTAGTCTCTGGGGCCAACGTCCTGACTTTC.